This T cell receptor (beta chain) derives from a study of OX40 agonist ivuxolimab in advanced cancers. Profiled with immunoSEQ multiplex PCR; TCRdb holds only in-frame clones, not every one. Of about 33,000 clones listed, approximately 89% are singletons. The CDR3 is made up of 13 amino acids. Between the trimmed V and J ends, which lost 4 bases and 6 bases, there was a span of 11 bases. Per the germline V gene, CDR1 is SEHNR and CDR2 is FQNEAQ (reference sequence). V and J are TRBV7-9 and TRBJ2-3; D is uncertain. The sequences come from CD4+ or CD8+ T cells sorted from blood, collected in a trial of the OX40 agonist ivuxolimab. The sequence was collected from an adult with an advanced solid tumor such as melanoma, head and neck, liver or kidney cancer. The CDR3 bases are TGTGCCAGCAGCTCCCATGTCGGGGATACGCAGTATTTT. Translating it yields CASSSHVGDTQYF.